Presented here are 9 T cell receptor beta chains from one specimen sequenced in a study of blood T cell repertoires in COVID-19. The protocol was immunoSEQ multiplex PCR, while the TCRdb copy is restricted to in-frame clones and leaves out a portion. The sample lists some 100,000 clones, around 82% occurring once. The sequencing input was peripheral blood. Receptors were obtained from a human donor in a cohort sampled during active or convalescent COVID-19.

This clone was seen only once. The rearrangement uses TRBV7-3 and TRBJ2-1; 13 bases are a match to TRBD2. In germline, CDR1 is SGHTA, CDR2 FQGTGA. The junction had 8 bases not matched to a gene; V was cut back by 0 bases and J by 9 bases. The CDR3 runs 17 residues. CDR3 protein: CASSLTSGLAGAGEQFF. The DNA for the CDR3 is TGTGCCAGCAGCTTAACGTCAGGACTAGCGGGAGCAGGTGAGCAGTTCTTC.

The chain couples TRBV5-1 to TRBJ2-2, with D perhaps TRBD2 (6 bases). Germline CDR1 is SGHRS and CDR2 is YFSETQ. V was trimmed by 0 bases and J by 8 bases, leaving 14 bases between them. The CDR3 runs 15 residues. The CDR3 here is CASSLGWRATGELFF. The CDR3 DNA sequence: TGCGCCAGCAGCTTGGGGTGGAGGGCCACGGGGGAGCTGTTTTTT. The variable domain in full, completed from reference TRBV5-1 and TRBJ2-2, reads KAGVTQTPRYLIKTRGQQVTLSCSPISGHRSVSWYQQTPGQGLQFLFEYFSETQRNKGNFPGRFSGRQFSNSRSEMNVSTLELGDSALYLCASSLGWRATGELFFGEGSRLTVL.

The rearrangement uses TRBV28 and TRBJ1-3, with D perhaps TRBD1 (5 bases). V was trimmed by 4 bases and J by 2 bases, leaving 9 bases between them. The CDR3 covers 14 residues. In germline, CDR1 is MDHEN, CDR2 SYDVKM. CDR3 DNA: TGTGCCAGCAGTTCCGGGGGTGCTGGAAACACCATATATTTT. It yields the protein CASSSGGAGNTIYF. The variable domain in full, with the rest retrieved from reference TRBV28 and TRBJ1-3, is DVKVTQSSRYLVKRTGEKVFLECVQDMDHENMFWYRQDPGLGLRLIYFSYDVKMKEKGDIPEGYSVSREKKERFSLILESASTNQTSMYLCASSSGGAGNTIYFGEGSWLTVV.

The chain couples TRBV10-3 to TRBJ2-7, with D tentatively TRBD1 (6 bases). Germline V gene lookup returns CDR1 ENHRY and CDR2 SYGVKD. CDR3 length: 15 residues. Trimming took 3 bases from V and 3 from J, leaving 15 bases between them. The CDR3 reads CAISDRYRDNYEQYF. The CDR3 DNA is TGTGCCATCAGTGACCGATACCGGGACAACTACGAGCAGTACTTC.

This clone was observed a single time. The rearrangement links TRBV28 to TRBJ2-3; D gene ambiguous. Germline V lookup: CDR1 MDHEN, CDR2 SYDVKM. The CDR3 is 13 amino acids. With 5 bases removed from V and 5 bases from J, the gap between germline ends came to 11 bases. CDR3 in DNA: TGTGCCAGCAGTCCCTTCCTTGTAGATACGCAGTATTTT. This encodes CASSPFLVDTQYF.

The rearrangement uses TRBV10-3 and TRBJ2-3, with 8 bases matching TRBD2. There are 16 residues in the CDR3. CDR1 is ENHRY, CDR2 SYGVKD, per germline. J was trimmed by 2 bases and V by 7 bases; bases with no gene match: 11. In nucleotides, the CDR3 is TGTGCCATCACCCAAAGGTCGGGACTAGACACAGATACGCAGTATTTT. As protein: CAITQRSGLDTDTQYF.

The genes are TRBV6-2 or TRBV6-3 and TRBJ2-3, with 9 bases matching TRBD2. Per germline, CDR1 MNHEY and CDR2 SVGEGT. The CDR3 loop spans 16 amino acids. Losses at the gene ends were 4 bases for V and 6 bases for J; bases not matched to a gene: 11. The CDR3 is CASSSYTREGLDTQYF. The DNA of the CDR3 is TGTGCCAGCAGTTCCTACACGCGGGAGGGGTTGGATACGCAGTATTTT.

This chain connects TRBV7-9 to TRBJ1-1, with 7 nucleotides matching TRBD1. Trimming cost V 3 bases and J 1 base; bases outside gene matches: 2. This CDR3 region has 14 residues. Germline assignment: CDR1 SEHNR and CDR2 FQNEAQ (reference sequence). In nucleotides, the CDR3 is TGTGCCAGCAGCTTGGGGACAGCGAACACTGAAGCTTTCTTT. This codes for CASSLGTANTEAFF.

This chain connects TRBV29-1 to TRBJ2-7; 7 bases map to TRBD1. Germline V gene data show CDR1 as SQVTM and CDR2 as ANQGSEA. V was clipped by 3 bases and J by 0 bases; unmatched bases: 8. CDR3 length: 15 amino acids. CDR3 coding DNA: TGCAGCGTTGATACACCGGGACAGAACTCCTACGAGCAGTACTTC. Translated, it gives CSVDTPGQNSYEQYF.